A selection of T cell receptor beta chains follows, all from one sample in a study of cytomegalovirus exposure and HLA in healthy donors. Clones were sequenced by immunoSEQ multiplex PCR, and TCRdb holds only the in-frame ones, with some missing. This table holds some 170,000 clones, 79% found once. The sequencing input was PBMCs. Receptors were obtained from a man aged 35-49 years in good health and CMV-seronegative. Both conserved end residues are part of each CDR3. D genes are given only for firm matches. For some rows the clone size is stated as once, few or many, or as a class when expanded; others skip it.

clone size: once
V gene: TRBV19
D gene: NA
J gene: TRBJ2-5
CDR3 DNA: TGTGCCAGTAGTCCCCGGACCCAGTACTTC
CDR3 protein: CASSPRTQYF

clone size: once
V gene: TRBV30
D gene: TRBD1
J gene: TRBJ2-6
CDR3 DNA: TGTGCCTGGGAATTCGACAGGGCTACTCCCTCTGGGGCCAACGTCCTGACTTTC
CDR3 protein: CAWEFDRATPSGANVLTF

clone size: NA
V gene: TRBV6-1
D gene: TRBD2
J gene: TRBJ2-7
CDR3 DNA: TGTGCCAGCCCTGGGACTAGCGGACCCTACGAGCAGTACTTC
CDR3 protein: CASPGTSGPYEQYF

clone size: few
V gene: TRBV28
D gene: NA
J gene: TRBJ2-7
CDR3 DNA: TGTGCCAGCTTAAGCGACGCCGAGCAGTACTTC
CDR3 protein: CASLSDAEQYF

clone size: NA
V gene: TRBV11-1
D gene: NA
J gene: TRBJ2-7
CDR3 DNA: TGTGCCAGCAGCTTGTCTCTGTCTCGTGCCTACGAGCAGTACTTC
CDR3 protein: CASSLSLSRAYEQYF

clone size: NA
V gene: TRBV28
D gene: NA
J gene: TRBJ2-7
CDR3 DNA: TGTGCCAGCAACCCTCGGACAGAAACCTACGAGCAGTACTTC
CDR3 protein: CASNPRTETYEQYF

clone size: once
V gene: TRBV6-6
D gene: NA
J gene: TRBJ1-4
CDR3 DNA: TGTGCCAGCAGTTACGACGGGAATGAAAAACTGTTTTTT
CDR3 protein: CASSYDGNEKLFF

clone size: once
V gene: TRBV5-4
D gene: NA
J gene: TRBJ2-7
CDR3 DNA: TGTGCCAGCAGCTTGGACGCGGGTTCCTACGAGCAGTACTTC
CDR3 protein: CASSLDAGSYEQYF

clone size: NA
V gene: TRBV5-7
D gene: TRBD2
J gene: TRBJ2-5
CDR3 DNA: TGTGCCAGCAGCCAGGGACTAACGGGATCAGAGACCCAGTACTTC
CDR3 protein: CASSQGLTGSETQYF

clone size: NA
V gene: TRBV11-3
D gene: TRBD2
J gene: TRBJ2-3
CDR3 DNA: TGTGCCAGCAGCTTAGGCGGGAGCTCAGATACGCAGTATTTT
CDR3 protein: CASSLGGSSDTQYF

clone size: NA
V gene: TRBV6-6
D gene: TRBD1
J gene: TRBJ1-5
CDR3 DNA: TGTGCCAGCAGTTACTCGATTCAGGGGGCCCAGCCCCAGCATTTT
CDR3 protein: CASSYSIQGAQPQHF

clone size: NA
V gene: TRBV5-1
D gene: TRBD1
J gene: TRBJ2-3
CDR3 DNA: TGCGCCAGCAGCTCGGGACAGTTCACCTTCACAGATACGCAGTATTTT
CDR3 protein: CASSSGQFTFTDTQYF

clone size: few
V gene: TRBV19
D gene: NA
J gene: TRBJ2-6
CDR3 DNA: TGTGCCAGTAGTATCGGGACATCGCGGTCTGGGGCCAACGTCCTGACTTTC
CDR3 protein: CASSIGTSRSGANVLTF

clone size: NA
V gene: TRBV28
D gene: TRBD2
J gene: TRBJ2-7
CDR3 DNA: TGTGCCAGCAGTTTAAATGGCGGGAGAGCCAGGTACGAGCAGTACTTC
CDR3 protein: CASSLNGGRARYEQYF

clone size: NA
V gene: TRBV27
D gene: NA
J gene: TRBJ2-7
CDR3 DNA: TGTGCCAGCAGTTTACAGGGTAGTAACGAGCAGTACTTC
CDR3 protein: CASSLQGSNEQYF

clone size: NA
V gene: TRBV9
D gene: TRBD2
J gene: TRBJ2-3
CDR3 DNA: TGTGCCAGCAGCGTAGGTAGCGGGAGGGCGGATACGCAGTATTTT
CDR3 protein: CASSVGSGRADTQYF